This T cell receptor (beta chain) came from a study of blood T cell repertoires in COVID-19. Across the study: Sample material is recorded as cDNA or gDNA derived from T cells, B-cell-depleted T cells, or PBMCs.

Those enrolled, adults aged 18 to 89 years, came from about two dozen US areas. Participant-given clinical history determined each cohort assignment. Cohort 3 donors counted as recovered after two negative PCRs, clearance, or resolved symptoms. The table came from immunoSEQ multiplex PCR; TCRdb's copy has only in-frame clones and leaves some out. The table has around 250,000 clones, 85% to 90% seen once. The germline V gene encodes CDR1 MNHNS and CDR2 SASEGT. The CDR3 totals 15 residues. The V and J ends lost 0 bases and 4 bases respectively, with 9 bases between them. The origin of this receptor is a man aged 18 to 35 who had recovered from COVID-19. V usage is TRBV6-1 and J usage is TRBJ1-4, with TRBD1 as a possible D gene (5 bases). The source material was PBMCs or T cells enriched from blood (not recorded which). This chain's CDR3 is CASSEATDNNEKLFF. CDR3 coding DNA: TGTGCCAGCAGTGAAGCGACAGACAATAATGAAAAACTGTTTTTT.